This TCR beta chain comes out of a study of blood T cell repertoires in COVID-19. In the original analysis: Researchers report that nucleated cell counts were estimated from reference gene primer amplification. The protocol was immunoSEQ multiplex PCR, while the TCRdb copy is restricted to in-frame clones and leaves out a portion. The DNA gave D and trimming, while V, J and clone size come from that table. Found here are 250,000 to 300,000 clones, 89% of them singletons; the top ten hold approximately 2.2%. In germline, CDR1 is MNHEY, CDR2 SVGAGI. V shed 6 bases and J shed 1 base, with 15 bases lying between them. This CDR3 is 15 amino acids long.

This clonotype originated in a man in his forties or fifties with acute or convalescent COVID-19. The genes are TRBV6-5 and TRBJ1-1; possible D gene TRBD1, 5 bases. Input material: peripheral blood. DNA for the CDR3: TGTGCCAGCAGCCCGCGTCCCACAGGGAACACTGAAGCTTTCTTT. Its translation is CASSPRPTGNTEAFF.